Listed here is a single TCR beta chain. Data came from immunoSEQ multiplex PCR; TCRdb stores just in-frame clones and leaves some out. The table includes 85,000 to 100,000 clones, 80% to 90% detected once. Described time point: baseline pretreatment blood. Documented treatment: 15 Gy SBRT to primary tumor, nephrectomy 4 weeks later. Serial blood draws occurred at baseline and 2 and 4 weeks post-SBRT. The record originates from a study of radiation and T cells in renal cell carcinoma. Looked up from germline, CDR1 is SGHRS and CDR2 is YFSETQ. V lost 4 bases and J lost 9; bases outside the gene matches: 18. This CDR3 region has 16 residues.

The TCR sequence derives from a man aged 50 or older with renal cell carcinoma. Sequenced here: blood, sampled from a patient whose treatment included radiotherapy and nephrectomy. The chain couples TRBV5-1 to TRBJ2-5; 7 positions agree with TRBD2. Here the CDR3 DNA reads TGCGCCAGCAGCCTCTCCGGCGGAGGGGAGGGTGGGGCCCAGTACTTC. It is translated as CASSLSGGGEGGAQYF.